Listed below are T cell receptor beta chains from one sample, sequenced in a study of blood T cell repertoires in COVID-19. Produced via immunoSEQ multiplex PCR; TCRdb's table is partial and in-frame only. This sample carries 120,000 or so clones, around 80% of them seen once, and the ten largest clones take more than 5%. The sequencing sample was made of peripheral blood. The receptor source for this set is a man older than 75 with active or convalescent COVID-19. Each CDR3 is given with its conserved first and last residue. The D gene is left open where the match is weak. The size entry is marked missing in some rows and otherwise reads once, few, many or a size class.

TRBJ2-1	NA	TRBV3-1/TRBV3-2	TRBD2	16	TGTGCCAGCAGCCCTCGGGCTAGCGGGTCCTACAATGAGCAGTTCTTC	CASSPRASGSYNEQFF
TRBJ2-7	NA	TRBV4-2	TRBD2	15	TGTGCCAGCAGCCAAGGGCGGGGGAATATCTACGAGCAGTACTTC	CASSQGRGNIYEQYF
TRBJ1-2	NA	TRBV29-1	NA	14	TGCAGCGTAAAGGGAGGGGCCACTAACTATGGCTACACCTTC	CSVKGGATNYGYTF
TRBJ2-3	NA	TRBV4-3	NA	17	TGCGCCAGCAGCCAAGGAGGGCGAGGAGCTAACACAGATACGCAGTATTTT	CASSQGGRGANTDTQYF
TRBJ1-5	once	TRBV14	NA	18	TGTGCCAGCAGCCCCTCGATCCTTTGGACAGTGAGCAATCAGCCCCAGCATTTT	CASSPSILWTVSNQPQHF
TRBJ1-5	NA	TRBV19	NA	15	TGTGCCAGTAGCTCACAGGGATTAAGCAATCAGCCCCAGCATTTT	CASSSQGLSNQPQHF
TRBJ1-6	NA	TRBV27	TRBD1	14	TGTGCCAGCAGCCAGGGACAGGGGAATTCACCCCTCCACTTT	CASSQGQGNSPLHF
TRBJ1-1	NA	TRBV2	NA	14	TGTGCCAGCAGTGAAATGGGGGCAGGCACTGAAGCTTTCTTT	CASSEMGAGTEAFF
TRBJ2-1	once	TRBV7-3	NA	13	TGTGCCAGCAGCTTATTAGGAGGGAATGAGCAGTTCTTC	CASSLLGGNEQFF
TRBJ1-1	NA	TRBV11-2	NA	12	TGTGCCAGCAGCTTAGACAGTGCTGAAGCTTTCTTT	CASSLDSAEAFF
TRBJ2-5	NA	TRBV10-3	NA	13	TGTGCCATCATTAGACAGACCCAAGAGACCCAGTACTTC	CAIIRQTQETQYF
TRBJ1-1	NA	TRBV29-1	NA	13	TGCAGCGTTGGGCGACAGACAGGCACTGAAGCTTTCTTT	CSVGRQTGTEAFF
TRBJ2-3	once	TRBV10-3	NA	13	TGTGCCATCAGTGATCTCCAGACAGATACGCAGTATTTT	CAISDLQTDTQYF
TRBJ1-2	NA	TRBV14	TRBD1	15	TGTGCCAGCAGCCAAGCGGGACAGGGGGGCTATGGCTACACCTTC	CASSQAGQGGYGYTF
TRBJ1-5	NA	TRBV19	NA	14	TGTGCCAGCTGCAACAGGGAGCGCAATCAGCCCCAGCATTTT	CASCNRERNQPQHF
TRBJ2-3	NA	TRBV5-1	TRBD2	16	TGCGCCAGCAGCACCTCTAGCGGGGGGCACACAGATACGCAGTATTTT	CASSTSSGGHTDTQYF
TRBJ2-3	once	TRBV19	NA	15	TGTGCCAGTGAAAGGGCGGCAGGGCGCACAGATACGCAGTATTTT	CASERAAGRTDTQYF
TRBJ1-4	NA	TRBV2	TRBD1	15	TGTGCCAGCAGAAACCGGGACAGGGGGCCTGAAAAACTGTTTTTT	CASRNRDRGPEKLFF